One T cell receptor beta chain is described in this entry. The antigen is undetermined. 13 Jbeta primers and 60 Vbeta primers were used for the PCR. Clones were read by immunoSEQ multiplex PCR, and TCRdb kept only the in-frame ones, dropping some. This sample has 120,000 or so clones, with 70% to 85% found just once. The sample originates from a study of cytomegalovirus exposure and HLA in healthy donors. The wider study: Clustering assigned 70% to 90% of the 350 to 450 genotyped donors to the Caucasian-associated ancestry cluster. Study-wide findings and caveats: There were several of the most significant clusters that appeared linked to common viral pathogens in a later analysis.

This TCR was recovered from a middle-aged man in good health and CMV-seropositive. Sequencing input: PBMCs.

The CDR3 bases are TGTGCCAGCAGCTTGGGGGGGGGCCTTCAGCCCCAGCATTTT. Its protein product is CASSLGGGLQPQHF. J is TRBJ1-5 and V is TRBV7-2; weak D call: TRBD1 (6 bases). V was trimmed by 3 bases and J by 6 bases, leaving 12 bases between them. The CDR3 contains 14 residues. Per the germline V gene, CDR1 is SGHTA and CDR2 is FQGNSA.